This T cell receptor beta chain was captured in a study of shared clonotypes between healthy human individuals. For the study at large: Per-donor plates numbered three CD4 naive, three CD4 memory, two CD8 naive and one CD8 memory. Broader study findings: It was only blood that was sampled, and tissue repertoires likely differ.

As concerns this clone: Its antigen is still unknown.

Germline CDR1 MNHNS, CDR2 SASEGT. The CDR3 covers 15 residues. V dropped 4 bases and J dropped 1; count of bases not matched to a gene: 4. Authors' processing steps: ImmunoSEQ gave junction-only sequences without quality scores, so filtering differed. Libraries were prepared by immunoSEQ multiplex PCR; TCRdb keeps only in-frame clonotypes and omits some of them. The V and J calls and clone size were taken over from that table, and D and trimming were inferred from the DNA. This table has about 2 million clones, 85% to 95% appearing once. Naive CD8 cells lacked CD45RO and underwent positive selection for CCR7, leaving out terminally differentiated effector memory CD45RA+ cells. The study drew its donors from healthy HIV-negative adults without recent acute infections or vaccinations.

V gene TRBV6-1 combines with J gene TRBJ2-1, with 7 bases identical to TRBD1. The TCR originated in a man aged 18 to 30 in good health. Sequenced input: naive CD8+ T cells sorted from blood. CDR3 sequence (DNA): TGTGCCAGCAGTGGAACAGGGGCATCCTACAATGAGCAGTTCTTC. Its protein product is CASSGTGASYNEQFF.